Listed here is a single TCR beta chain. Patients chosen for sequencing had CD8+CD57+ cells that had expanded, as shown by flow cytometry. TCR beta VDJ combinations and CDR3 sequences were profiled from genomic DNA. TCRdb ran MiXCR on the reads and lists one entry per CDR3 protein. The data contain some 200,000 distinct CDR3 sequences, roughly 50% of them singletons. The data were taken from a study of CD8+CD57+ T cells in acquired aplastic anemia. V was cut by 6 bases and J by 0 bases, with 5 bases left in between. Germline CDR1 and CDR2: DFQATT and SNEGSKA (reference sequence). CDR3 length: 11 amino acids.

The sample consisted of sorted CD4+, CD8+, or CD8+CD57+ T cells (not recorded which) from PBMCs. The chain carries TRBV20-1 and TRBJ1-1; D gene unclear. The origin of this receptor is a human donor with aplastic anemia. CDR3 sequence: CSAHLNTEAFF. CDR3 DNA sequence: TGCAGTGCACACCTGAACACTGAAGCTTTCTTT.